This T cell receptor (beta chain) was obtained from a study of regulatory T cells in long-lasting Graves disease. The V gene lost 2 bases and the J gene lost 0 bases, with 11 bases spanning the gap. The CDR3 loop spans 15 amino acids. CDR1 and CDR2 from the germline V gene are SGHDT and YYEEEE. Libraries of TCR beta came from iRepertoire HTBI primers plus Arm-PCR of CDR3 regions. Using its own MiXCR run on the multiplex PCR reads, TCRdb lists one record per CDR3 protein. The table has fewer than 400,000 distinct CDR3 sequences, 18% seen once. Time point denoted: newly diagnosed GD, antithyroid drugs for less than 3 months. After RNA was extracted from PBMCs, the TCR library was made from it. This clonotype was picked up many times.

Material: peripheral blood mononuclear cells (PBMCs), obtained at new diagnosis, from a patient treated with antithyroid drugs. This chain uses TRBV5-6 with TRBJ2-5; D remains ambiguous. The TCR originated in a female donor with Graves disease. The CDR3 DNA reads as TGTGCCAGCAGCTTCTTCCCAGCAGACCAAGAGACCCAGTACTTC. Amino acid sequence: CASSFFPADQETQYF.